This T cell receptor beta chain comes out of a study of OX40 agonist ivuxolimab in advanced cancers. Study background: Allowance was made for prior anti-PD-1, anti-PD-L1 or anti-CTLA-4 therapy, and about 37% had some.

Method: immunoSEQ multiplex PCR; TCRdb's copy keeps in-frame clones and lacks some. The table records tens of thousands of clones, roughly 81% of them present only once. V lost 5 bases, J lost 4 bases, and 18 bases lay in between. In germline, CDR1 is MDHEN, CDR2 SYDVKM. The CDR3 extends over 15 amino acids. People who had autoimmune disease history or systemic immunosuppression were excluded. The origin of this receptor is an adult with an advanced solid tumor such as melanoma, head and neck, liver or kidney cancer. The sample here was CD4+ or CD8+ T cells sorted from blood, taken in a trial of the OX40 agonist ivuxolimab. The chain couples TRBV28 to TRBJ2-7; possibly TRBD1 for D (5 bases). The CDR3 loop is CASSHTQDRPYEQYF. DNA for the CDR3: TGTGCCAGCAGTCACACACAGGATCGGCCTTACGAGCAGTACTTC.